This record looks at one T cell receptor beta chain sequence and its context. The target antigen is unknown. Sequenced by immunoSEQ multiplex PCR; TCRdb stores in-frame clones only, minus some. This repertoire shows 2 million to 2.5 million clones, approximately 96% found once; its top ten account for approximately 0.13%. The study separated CD4+ cells into CD45RA+ naive and CD45RA-negative memory subsets. This entry comes from a study of shared clonotypes between healthy human individuals. Study-level findings and limits: It was observed that roughly 5.4% of naive CD4 clonotypes were shared across a handful of donors.

This CDR3 has 16 residues. Trimming removed 0 bases at V and 1 base at J, with 13 bases between. Germline V lookup: CDR1 SGHNT, CDR2 YYREEE (reference sequence). Sequencing was carried out using naive CD4+ T cells sorted from blood. The sample's subset: CD45RA+ positively selected. The TCR was taken from a man in his late teens or twenties in good health. This chain uses TRBV5-4 with TRBJ1-1, with D perhaps matching TRBD1 (5 bases). This CDR3 is CASSLAGGLRNTEAFF. Written as DNA, the CDR3 is TGTGCCAGCAGCTTGGCGGGGGGTTTACGGAACACTGAAGCTTTCTTT.